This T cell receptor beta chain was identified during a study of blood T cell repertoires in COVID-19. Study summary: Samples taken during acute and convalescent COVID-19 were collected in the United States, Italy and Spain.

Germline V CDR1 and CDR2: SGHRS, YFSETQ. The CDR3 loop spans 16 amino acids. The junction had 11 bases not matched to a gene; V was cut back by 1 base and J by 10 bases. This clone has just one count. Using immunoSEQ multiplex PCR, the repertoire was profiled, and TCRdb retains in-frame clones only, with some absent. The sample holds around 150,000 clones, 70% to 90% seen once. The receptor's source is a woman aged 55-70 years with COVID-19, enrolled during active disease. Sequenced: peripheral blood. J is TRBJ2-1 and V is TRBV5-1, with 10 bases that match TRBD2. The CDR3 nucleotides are TGCGCCAGCAGCTTGCTTCCTAGCGGGGGAGTCGGGGAGCAGTTCTTC. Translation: CASSLLPSGGVGEQFF.